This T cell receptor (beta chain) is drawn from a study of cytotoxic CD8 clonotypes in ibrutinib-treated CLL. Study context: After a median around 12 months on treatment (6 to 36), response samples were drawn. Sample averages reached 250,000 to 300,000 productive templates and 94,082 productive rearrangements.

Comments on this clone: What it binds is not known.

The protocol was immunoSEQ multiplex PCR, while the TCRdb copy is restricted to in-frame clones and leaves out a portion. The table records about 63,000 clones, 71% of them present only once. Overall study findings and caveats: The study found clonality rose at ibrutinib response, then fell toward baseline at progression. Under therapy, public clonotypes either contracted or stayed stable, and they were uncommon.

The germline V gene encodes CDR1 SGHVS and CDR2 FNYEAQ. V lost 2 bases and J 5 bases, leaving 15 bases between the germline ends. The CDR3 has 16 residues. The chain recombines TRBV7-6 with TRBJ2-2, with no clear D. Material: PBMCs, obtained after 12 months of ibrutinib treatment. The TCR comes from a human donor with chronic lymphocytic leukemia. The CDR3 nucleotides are TGTGCCAGCAGCTTAAATACCCCAGTCAAGACCGGGGAGCTGTTTTTT. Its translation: CASSLNTPVKTGELFF.